These 18 T cell receptor beta chains were sequenced from one sample in a study of T cell responses to AZD1222 COVID-19 vaccine. Here immunoSEQ multiplex PCR was the method, and the copy in TCRdb shows in-frame clones only, minus some. The sample yields approximately 150,000 clones, roughly 88% seen once. Material: peripheral blood, obtained on day 0 of MenACWY control vaccination. The receptors derive from an adult in good health.

The genes are TRBV12-3 or TRBV12-4 and TRBJ1-5; TRBD1 matches 8 bases. V gave up 7 bases and J gave up 5 bases; unmatched junction bases: 4. CDR3 size: 13 residues. The CDR3 DNA reads TGTGCCAGCAACCAACAGGGGGATCAGCCCCAGCATTTT. It codes for CASNQQGDQPQHF.

This chain uses TRBV7-2 with TRBJ1-2; the D is unclear. From germline, CDR1 is SGHTA and CDR2 FQGNSA. This CDR3 is built from 14 residues. Trimming shortened V by 4 bases and J by 2 bases, and 11 bases separated the two germline ends. For the CDR3, the DNA is TGTGCCAGCAGCTCGCGGTCGGAGAACTATGGCTACACCTTC. Translation gives CASSSRSENYGYTF.

This chain uses TRBV19 with TRBJ1-2; possibly TRBD1 for D (6 bases). CDR3 length: 16 residues. V shed 1 base and J shed 4 bases, with 16 bases lying between them. Germline CDR1 reads LNHDA; CDR2 reads SQIVND (reference sequence). CDR3 bases: TGTGCCAGTAGTATAGGTCAGGGCAGGGGAGGCTATGGCTACACCTTC. Its protein is CASSIGQGRGGYGYTF.

This chain connects TRBV19 to TRBJ1-5, with 7 bases matching TRBD1. CDR1 is LNHDA, CDR2 SQIVND, per germline (reference sequence). This CDR3 contains 15 residues. Trimming cost V 5 bases and J 1 base; bases outside gene matches: 5. CDR3 loop: CASSPGTASNQPQHF. In DNA, the CDR3 is TGTGCCAGTAGTCCCGGGACAGCAAGCAATCAGCCCCAGCATTTT.

The V call is TRBV23-1, the J call TRBJ1-5; possible D gene TRBD1, 5 bases. TRBV23-1 is classed as an ORF, of uncertain function. The CDR3 covers 15 residues. V was clipped by 10 bases and J by 7 bases, with 23 bases between them. CDR3: CATTPGTMPVQPQHF. Here the CDR3 DNA reads TGCGCCACCACCCCGGGGACTATGCCGGTGCAGCCCCAGCATTTT.

V and J are TRBV28 and TRBJ2-7, with D unclear. Germline CDR1 is MDHEN and CDR2 is SYDVKM. Between the trimmed V and J ends, which lost 6 bases and 5 bases, there was a span of 17 bases. The CDR3 spans 14 residues. Here the CDR3 DNA reads TGTGCCAGCAGAATATCGGGCCTACAAAACGAGCAGTACTTC. Amino acids: CASRISGLQNEQYF. Looking up the rest from reference TRBV28 and TRBJ2-7 gives the full variable domain: DVKVTQSSRYLVKRTGEKVFLECVQDMDHENMFWYRQDPGLGLRLIYFSYDVKMKEKGDIPEGYSVSREKKERFSLILESASTNQTSMYLCASRISGLQNEQYFGPGTRLTVT.

This clone has just one count. The V gene is TRBV2, the J gene TRBJ2-7; D remains ambiguous. CDR1 SNHLY and CDR2 FYNNEI come from the germline V gene. The CDR3 loop spans 14 amino acids. The V and J ends lost 1 base and 5 bases respectively, with 12 bases between them. CDR3 in DNA: TGTGCCAGCAGTGAAGGGGTCCTCGTCCACGAGCAGTACTTC. It yields the protein CASSEGVLVHEQYF.

In its sample, this clone was seen once. V usage is TRBV5-1 and J usage is TRBJ2-2; no firm D call. The CDR3 has 16 amino acids. Trimming left V 0 bases short and J 1 base short, with 10 bases between. Germline V gives CDR1 SGHRS, CDR2 YFSETQ. As DNA, the CDR3 is TGCGCCAGCAGCTTGGACCCCTCGGGGAACACCGGGGAGCTGTTTTTT. Amino acid sequence: CASSLDPSGNTGELFF.

The chain couples TRBV27 to TRBJ1-3; D may be TRBD1 (5 bases). The CDR3 runs to 16 residues. CDR1 and CDR2 (germline): MNHEY, SMNVEV (reference sequence). V was shortened by 0 bases and J by 4 bases, with 13 bases between the two germline ends. The CDR3: CASSLSGPGAGNTIYF. In DNA form, the CDR3 reads TGTGCCAGCAGTTTATCAGGGCCTGGGGCGGGAAACACCATATATTTT.

The chain recombines TRBV3-1 (or the pseudogene TRBV3-2) with TRBJ2-1; 11 bases align to TRBD2. Germline V gene data show CDR1 as LGHDT and CDR2 as YNNKEL (reference sequence). The CDR3 covers 16 residues. Trimming at V came to 1 base and at J to 6 bases, leaving 5 bases not matched to a gene. In nucleotides, the CDR3 is TGTGCCAGCAGCCAAGCGCGACTAGCGGGACGCAATGAGCAGTTCTTC. Translated, it gives CASSQARLAGRNEQFF.

Only one count was recorded for this clone. This chain joins TRBV4-1 and TRBJ2-7; possibly TRBD2 for D (5 bases). Germline V gives CDR1 MGHRA, CDR2 YSYEKL. Trimming removed 6 bases at V and 2 bases at J, with 17 bases between. The CDR3 is 15 amino acids. The CDR3 DNA is TGCGCCAGCAGAGCAAAGTGGACTGGAACCTACGAGCAGTACTTC. Translated, it gives CASRAKWTGTYEQYF.

This chain links TRBV7-2 with TRBJ1-1, with 10 bases matching TRBD1. V lost 5 bases to trimming and J lost 4 bases; unmatched junction nucleotides: 7. Germline V gene lookup returns CDR1 SGHTA and CDR2 FQGNSA. This CDR3 contains 15 residues. CDR3 nucleotides: TGTGCCAGCAGCCCCCGGGGACAGGGGAGCACTGAAGCTTTCTTT. As protein: CASSPRGQGSTEAFF.

The J gene is TRBJ1-1, the V gene TRBV29-1, with 8 bases lining up with TRBD1. This CDR3 region has 12 residues. The V and J ends lost 4 bases and 11 bases, in that order; junction bases with no gene match: 9. The V gene's germline CDR1 is SQVTM and CDR2 ANQGSEA. CDR3 sequence reads: CSVGDRTRSAFF. The DNA for the CDR3 is TGCAGCGTTGGGGACAGGACAAGAAGCGCTTTCTTT.

V and J are TRBV27 and TRBJ1-2; TRBD1 is a possible D gene (5 bases). This CDR3 comprises 13 residues. The germline V and J ends were trimmed by 3 bases and 2 bases, with 7 bases remaining between them. From germline, CDR1 is MNHEY and CDR2 SMNVEV (reference sequence). The CDR3 sequence is CASSLGLNYGYTF. The CDR3 DNA reads as TGTGCCAGCAGTTTGGGACTCAACTATGGCTACACCTTC.

V usage is TRBV12-3 or TRBV12-4 and J usage is TRBJ2-5; 10 bases match TRBD1. With V trimmed by 7 bases and J by 9 bases, 5 bases remained unmatched. This CDR3 region has 12 residues. The CDR3 DNA reads as TGTGCCAGCAATAGGGACAGGGGAGCCCAGTACTTC. Encoded protein: CASNRDRGAQYF.

J is TRBJ1-4 and V is TRBV18; perhaps TRBD1 as D (5 bases). In germline, CDR1 is KGHSH, CDR2 LQKENI. V dropped 6 bases and J dropped 5 bases, with 10 bases sitting between them. This CDR3 contains 13 residues. As DNA, the CDR3 is TGTGCCAGCTCGGGGGGTGCCAATGAAAAACTGTTTTTT. This translates into CASSGGANEKLFF.

The rearrangement links TRBV5-4 to TRBJ1-1; 8 bases map to TRBD1. V dropped 5 bases and J dropped 3; count of bases not matched to a gene: 6. The CDR3 has 14 residues. Germline V CDR1 and CDR2: SGHNT, YYREEE (reference sequence). The CDR3 sequence is CASRRQGRDTEAFF. The DNA for the CDR3 is TGTGCCAGCAGAAGACAGGGGAGGGACACTGAAGCTTTCTTT.

V usage is TRBV28 and J usage is TRBJ2-5; D might be TRBD1 (6 bases). Trimming pared 2 bases from V and 5 bases from J, leaving 12 bases between. Germline lookup yields CDR1 MDHEN and CDR2 SYDVKM. The CDR3 runs 14 residues. CDR3 protein: CASSLPGAMETQYF. DNA for the CDR3: TGTGCCAGCAGTTTACCAGGGGCGATGGAGACCCAGTACTTC. Drawing the rest from reference TRBV28 and TRBJ2-5, the complete variable domain is DVKVTQSSRYLVKRTGEKVFLECVQDMDHENMFWYRQDPGLGLRLIYFSYDVKMKEKGDIPEGYSVSREKKERFSLILESASTNQTSMYLCASSLPGAMETQYFGPGTRLLVL.